The entry that follows covers one T cell receptor (beta chain) sequence. The sample comes from a study of T cell changes during pregnancy in multiple sclerosis. Trimming removed 4 bases at V and 2 bases at J, with 10 bases between. The CDR3 covers 13 residues. In germline, CDR1 is SGHTS, CDR2 YDEGEE. The data were produced by immunoSEQ multiplex PCR, yet TCRdb's version contains in-frame clones alone and is incomplete. Found here are around 60,000 clones, 80% to 95% of them singletons; the top ten hold about 0.33%. The rearrangement links TRBV5-8 to TRBJ2-7; D not certain. This specimen consisted of CD4+ T cells from peripheral blood mononuclear cells, obtained before pregnancy. This receptor was identified in a female donor with multiple sclerosis, enrolled in a pregnancy study. CDR3 sequence (DNA): TGTGCCAGCAGCATGACTGTAGCCTACGAGCAGTACTTC. It is translated as CASSMTVAYEQYF.